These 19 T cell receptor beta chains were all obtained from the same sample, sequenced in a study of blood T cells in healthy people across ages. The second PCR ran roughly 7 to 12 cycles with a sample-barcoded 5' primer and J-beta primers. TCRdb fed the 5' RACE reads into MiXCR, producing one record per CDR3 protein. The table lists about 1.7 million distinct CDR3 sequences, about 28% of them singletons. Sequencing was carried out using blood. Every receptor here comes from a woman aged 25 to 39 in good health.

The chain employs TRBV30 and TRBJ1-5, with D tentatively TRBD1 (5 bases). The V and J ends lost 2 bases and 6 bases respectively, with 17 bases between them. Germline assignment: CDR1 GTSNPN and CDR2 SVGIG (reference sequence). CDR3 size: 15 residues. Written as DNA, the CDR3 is TGTGCCTGGAGTAAGGGACCACAGGCAGGTCAGCCCCAGCATTTT. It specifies CAWSKGPQAGQPQHF. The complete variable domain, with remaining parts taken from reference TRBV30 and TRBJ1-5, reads SQTIHQWPATLVQPVGSPLSLECTVEGTSNPNLYWYRQAAGRGLQLLFYSVGIGQISSEVPQNLSASRPQDRQFILSSKKLLLSDSGFYLCAWSKGPQAGQPQHFGDGTRLSIL.

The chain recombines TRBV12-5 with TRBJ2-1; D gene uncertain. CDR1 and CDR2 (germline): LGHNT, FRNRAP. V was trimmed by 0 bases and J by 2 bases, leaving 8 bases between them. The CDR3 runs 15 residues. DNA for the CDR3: TGTGCTAGTGGTTTGGTGTCAGGAACCTACAATGAGCAGTTCTTC. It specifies CASGLVSGTYNEQFF. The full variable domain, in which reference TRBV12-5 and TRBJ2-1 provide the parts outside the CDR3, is DARVTQTPRHKVTEMGQEVTMRCQPILGHNTVFWYRQTMMQGLELLAYFRNRAPLDDSGMPKDRFSAEMPDATLATLKIQPSEPRDSAVYFCASGLVSGTYNEQFFGPGTRLTVL.

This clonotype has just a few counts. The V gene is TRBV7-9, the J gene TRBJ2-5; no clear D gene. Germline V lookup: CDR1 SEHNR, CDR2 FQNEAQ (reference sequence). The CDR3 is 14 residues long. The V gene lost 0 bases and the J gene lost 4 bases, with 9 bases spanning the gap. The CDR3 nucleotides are TGTGCCAGCAGCTTAGCAGCCACAGTAGAGACCCAGTACTTC. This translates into CASSLAATVETQYF.

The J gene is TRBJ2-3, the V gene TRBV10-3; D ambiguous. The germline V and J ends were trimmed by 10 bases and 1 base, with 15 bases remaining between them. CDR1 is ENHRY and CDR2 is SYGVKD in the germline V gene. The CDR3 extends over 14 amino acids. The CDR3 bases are TGTGCCAGCACTCGAGGCGAGGGCACAGATACGCAGTATTTT. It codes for CASTRGEGTDTQYF.

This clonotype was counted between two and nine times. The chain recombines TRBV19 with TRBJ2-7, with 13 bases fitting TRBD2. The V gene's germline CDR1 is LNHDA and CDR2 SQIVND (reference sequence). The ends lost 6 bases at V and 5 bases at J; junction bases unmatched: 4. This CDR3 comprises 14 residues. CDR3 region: CASRGLAGDNEQYF. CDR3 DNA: TGTGCCAGTAGAGGACTAGCGGGAGATAACGAGCAGTACTTC.

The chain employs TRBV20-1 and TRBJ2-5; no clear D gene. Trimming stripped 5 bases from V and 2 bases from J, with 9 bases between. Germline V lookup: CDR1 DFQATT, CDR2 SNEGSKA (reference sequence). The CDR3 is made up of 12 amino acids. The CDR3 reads CSAWKAQETQYF. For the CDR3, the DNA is TGCAGTGCTTGGAAGGCTCAAGAGACCCAGTACTTC.

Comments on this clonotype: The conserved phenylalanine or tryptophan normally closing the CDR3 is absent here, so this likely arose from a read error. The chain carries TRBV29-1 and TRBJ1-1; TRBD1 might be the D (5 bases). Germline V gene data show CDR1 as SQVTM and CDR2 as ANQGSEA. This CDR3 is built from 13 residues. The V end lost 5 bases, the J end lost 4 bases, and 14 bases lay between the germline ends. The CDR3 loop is CSVSVSQGTEAFL. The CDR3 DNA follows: TGCAGCGTTTCAGTTTCGCAGGGCACTGAAGCTTTCTTG.

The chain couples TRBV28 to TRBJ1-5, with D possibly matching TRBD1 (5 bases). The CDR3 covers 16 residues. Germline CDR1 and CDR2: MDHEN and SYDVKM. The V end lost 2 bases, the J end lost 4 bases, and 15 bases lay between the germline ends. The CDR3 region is CASSLPQERWNQPQHF. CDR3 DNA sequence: TGTGCCAGCAGTTTACCACAGGAACGGTGGAATCAGCCCCAGCATTTT.

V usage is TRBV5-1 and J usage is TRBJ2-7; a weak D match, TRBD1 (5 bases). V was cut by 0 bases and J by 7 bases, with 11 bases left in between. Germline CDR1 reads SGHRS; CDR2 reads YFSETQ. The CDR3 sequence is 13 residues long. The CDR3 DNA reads TGCGCCAGCAGCTTGGACAGGACCTTTGAGCAGTACTTC. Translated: CASSLDRTFEQYF.

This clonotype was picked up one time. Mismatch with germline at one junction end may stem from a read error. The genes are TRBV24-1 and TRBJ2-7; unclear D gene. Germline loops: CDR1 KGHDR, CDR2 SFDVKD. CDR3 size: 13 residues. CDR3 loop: CTTSDPRSYEQYF. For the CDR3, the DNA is TGTACCACCAGTGACCCGAGGTCCTACGAGCAGTACTTC.

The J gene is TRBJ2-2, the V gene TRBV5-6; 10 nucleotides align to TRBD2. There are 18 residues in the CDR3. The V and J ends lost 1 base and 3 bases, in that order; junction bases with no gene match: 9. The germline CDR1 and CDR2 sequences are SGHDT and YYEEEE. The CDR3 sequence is CASSLSASGSLYTGELFF. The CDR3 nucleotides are TGTGCCAGCAGCTTGTCGGCTAGCGGGAGTTTGTACACCGGGGAGCTGTTTTTT.

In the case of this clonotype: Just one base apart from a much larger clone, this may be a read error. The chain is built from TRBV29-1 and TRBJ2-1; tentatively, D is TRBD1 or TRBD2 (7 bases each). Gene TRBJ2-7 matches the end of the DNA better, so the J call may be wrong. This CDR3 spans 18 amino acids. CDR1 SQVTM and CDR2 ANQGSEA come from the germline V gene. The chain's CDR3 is CSVRGERDLPSSYNEQYF. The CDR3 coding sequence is TGCAGCGTCAGGGGGGAGCGGGACCTCCCCAGCTCCTACAATGAGCAGTACTTC.

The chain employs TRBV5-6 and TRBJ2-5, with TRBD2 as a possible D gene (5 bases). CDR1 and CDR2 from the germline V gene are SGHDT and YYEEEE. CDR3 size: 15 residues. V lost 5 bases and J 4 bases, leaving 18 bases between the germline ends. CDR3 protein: CASRDRFLEGETQYF. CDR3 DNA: TGTGCCAGCAGGGACCGATTTCTAGAGGGAGAGACCCAGTACTTC.

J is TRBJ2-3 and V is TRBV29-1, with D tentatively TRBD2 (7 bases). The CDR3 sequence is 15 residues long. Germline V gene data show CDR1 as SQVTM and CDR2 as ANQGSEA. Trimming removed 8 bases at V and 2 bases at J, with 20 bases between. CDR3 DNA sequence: TGCAGCTTCCTGGCGGGGGCAGGGATCACAGATACGCAGTATTTT. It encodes CSFLAGAGITDTQYF.

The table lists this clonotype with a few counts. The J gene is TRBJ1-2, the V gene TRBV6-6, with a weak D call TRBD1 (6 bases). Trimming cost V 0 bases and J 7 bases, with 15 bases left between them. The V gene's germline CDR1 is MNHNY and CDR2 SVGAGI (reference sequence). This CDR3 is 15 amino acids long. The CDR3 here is CASSYSLRDKAGYTF. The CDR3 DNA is TGTGCCAGCAGTTACTCCCTCCGGGACAAGGCTGGCTACACCTTC.

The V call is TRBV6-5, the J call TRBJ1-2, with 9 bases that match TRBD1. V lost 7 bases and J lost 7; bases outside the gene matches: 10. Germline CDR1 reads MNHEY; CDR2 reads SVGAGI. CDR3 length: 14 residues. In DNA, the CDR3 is TGTGCCAGCATGAGGACAGGGGCTGGCTGTGGCTACACCTTC. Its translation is CASMRTGAGCGYTF.

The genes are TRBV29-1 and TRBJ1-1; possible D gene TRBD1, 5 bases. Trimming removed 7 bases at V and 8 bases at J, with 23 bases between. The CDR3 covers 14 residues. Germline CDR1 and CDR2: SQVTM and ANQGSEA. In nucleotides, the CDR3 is TGCAGCGCACCCGAATTCCTGACAGCTCCCGAAGCTTTCTTT. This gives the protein CSAPEFLTAPEAFF.

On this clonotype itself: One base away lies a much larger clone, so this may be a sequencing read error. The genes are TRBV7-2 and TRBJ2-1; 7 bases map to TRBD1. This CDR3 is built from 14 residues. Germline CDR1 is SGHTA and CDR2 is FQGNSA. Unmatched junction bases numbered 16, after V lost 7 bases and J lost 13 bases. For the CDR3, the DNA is TGTGCCAGCACCAATGCTGGGCAGGGGGAGACCCAGTTCTTC. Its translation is CASTNAGQGETQFF.

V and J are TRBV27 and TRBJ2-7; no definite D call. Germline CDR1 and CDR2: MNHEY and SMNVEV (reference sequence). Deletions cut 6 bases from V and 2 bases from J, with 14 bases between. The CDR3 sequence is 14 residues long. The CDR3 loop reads CASSGLPIAYEQYF. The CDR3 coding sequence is TGTGCCAGCAGCGGTCTCCCAATCGCCTACGAGCAGTACTTC.